A single sample gave rise to the 14 T cell receptor beta chains below, sequenced in a study of cytomegalovirus exposure and HLA in healthy donors. The data were produced by immunoSEQ multiplex PCR, yet TCRdb's version contains in-frame clones alone and is incomplete. The table records around 60,000 clones, 80% to 95% of them present only once. The specimen was PBMCs. These TCRs come from a man aged 18 to 29 in good health and CMV-seronegative.

This rearrangement joins TRBV30 to TRBJ1-2, with 11 bases aligning to TRBD1. The CDR3 length is 14 residues. CDR1 is GTSNPN and CDR2 is SVGIG in the germline V gene (reference sequence). Trimming at V came to 2 bases and at J to 7 bases, leaving 6 bases not matched to a gene. Here the CDR3 DNA reads TGTGCCTGGAGTAGGGCCGGGACAGGGGGTGGCTACACCTTC. Translating gives CAWSRAGTGGGYTF.

V gene TRBV7-9 combines with J gene TRBJ1-3, with D unresolved. Germline loops: CDR1 SEHNR, CDR2 FQNEAQ (reference sequence). The CDR3 runs 14 residues. The V gene lost 2 bases and the J gene lost 1 base, with 6 bases spanning the gap. The CDR3 spells CASSLSGSGNTIYF. In DNA, the CDR3 is TGTGCCAGCAGCTTAAGCGGTTCTGGAAACACCATATATTTT.

On this clone itself: In the same sample, other DNA sequences code for this CDR3. The V call is TRBV2, the J call TRBJ2-1; tentative D call: TRBD2 (6 bases). V lost 0 bases and J lost 3, with 9 bases in between. The germline CDR1 and CDR2 sequences are SNHLY and FYNNEI. The CDR3 consists of 15 residues. The CDR3 sequence is CASSEAGGGYNEQFF. As DNA, the CDR3 is TGTGCCAGCAGTGAAGCGGGAGGAGGCTACAATGAGCAGTTCTTC. Drawing the rest from reference TRBV2 and TRBJ2-1, the complete variable domain is EPEVTQTPSHQVTQMGQEVILRCVPISNHLYFYWYRQILGQKVEFLVSFYNNEISEKSEIFDDQFSVERPDGSNFTLKIRSTKLEDSAMYFCASSEAGGGYNEQFFGPGTRLTVL.

This chain joins TRBV30 and TRBJ1-2, with a possible D match to TRBD1 (5 bases). Trimming cost V 6 bases and J 8 bases, with 16 bases left between them. The CDR3 runs to 12 residues. Germline V gives CDR1 GTSNPN, CDR2 SVGIG (reference sequence). DNA of the CDR3: TGTGCCTGCCCCCGGACGGGGGGAGGCTACACCTTC. Its translation: CACPRTGGGYTF.

The genes are TRBV28 and TRBJ1-1, with D possibly being TRBD1 (6 bases). V was shortened by 7 bases and J by 10 bases, with 19 bases between the two germline ends. The CDR3 sequence is 13 residues long. CDR1 MDHEN and CDR2 SYDVKM come from the germline V gene. The CDR3 nucleotides read TGTGCCAGCATCACTGGGGGGGGCGGATTAGCTTTCTTT. Its protein product is CASITGGGGLAFF.

The chain employs TRBV14 and TRBJ1-1; 7 bases match TRBD1. CDR1 SGHDN and CDR2 FVKESK come from the germline V gene. V shed 4 bases, J shed 0 bases, and the junction held 5 bases outside the gene matches. The CDR3 consists of 15 residues. The DNA for the CDR3 is TGTGCCAGCAGCCCGGGGACAGTGATGAACACTGAAGCTTTCTTT. Translated, it gives CASSPGTVMNTEAFF.

The chain recombines TRBV19 with TRBJ1-2; D not resolved. Trimming pared 6 bases from V and 6 bases from J, leaving 20 bases between. The CDR3 consists of 15 residues. Looked up from germline, CDR1 is LNHDA and CDR2 is SQIVND (reference sequence). The DNA of the CDR3 is TGTGCCAGTAGCCCCCACGAGAGGGTAGCGCATGGCTACACCTTC. Its translation is CASSPHERVAHGYTF. The variable domain in full, with the rest retrieved from reference TRBV19 and TRBJ1-2, is DGGITQSPKYLFRKEGQNVTLSCEQNLNHDAMYWYRQDPGQGLRLIYYSQIVNDFQKGDIAEGYSVSREKKESFPLTVTSAQKNPTAFYLCASSPHERVAHGYTFGSGTRLTVV.

The genes are TRBV4-1 and TRBJ2-5; D is ambiguous. Germline V gene data show CDR1 as MGHRA and CDR2 as YSYEKL. This CDR3 has 13 amino acids. Trimming pared 1 base from V and 5 bases from J, leaving 8 bases between. This chain's CDR3 is CASSQGLPETQYF. CDR3 sequence (DNA): TGCGCCAGCAGCCAAGGTCTTCCGGAGACCCAGTACTTC.

This rearrangement joins TRBV5-4 to TRBJ2-1; 13 nucleotides align to TRBD2. CDR3 length: 16 residues. Germline V gene data show CDR1 as SGHNT and CDR2 as YYREEE (reference sequence). The J segment lost 6 bases and the V segment lost 7 bases, leaving 10 bases of the junction unmatched. In nucleotides, the CDR3 is TGTGCCAGCTTTCCCGGGACTAGCGGGACGGGCAATGAGCAGTTCTTC. This sequence encodes CASFPGTSGTGNEQFF.

The chain joins TRBV6-5 to TRBJ1-1; D is unclear. The V end lost 4 bases, the J end lost 0 bases, and 9 bases lay between the germline ends. The CDR3 contains 14 residues. Germline CDR1 is MNHEY and CDR2 is SVGAGI. The CDR3 reads CASSSPGLNTEAFF. The CDR3 DNA reads as TGTGCCAGCAGTTCCCCAGGTTTGAACACTGAAGCTTTCTTT.

This rearrangement joins TRBV6-1 to TRBJ1-5, with a tentative D call TRBD1 (5 bases). V lost 6 bases, J lost 4 bases, and 13 bases lay in between. The CDR3 spans 14 residues. The germline V gene has CDR1 MNHNS and CDR2 SASEGT. The CDR3 region has the DNA TGTGCCAGCAGAACCGCGGGACTAAATCAGCCCCAGCATTTT. Translated, it gives CASRTAGLNQPQHF.

The chain recombines TRBV7-9 with TRBJ2-7, with 10 positions matching TRBD1. Germline CDR1 is SEHNR and CDR2 is FQNEAQ (reference sequence). The CDR3 sequence is 16 residues long. After removal of 6 bases from V and 3 bases from J, the junction contained 11 bases not matched to a gene. The CDR3 spells CASRPTDRGRVYEQYF. In nucleotides, the CDR3 is TGTGCCAGCAGACCAACCGACAGGGGGCGCGTCTACGAGCAGTACTTC.

This clone appeared once. This chain links TRBV10-3 with TRBJ2-7; the D is unclear. V was shortened by 0 bases and J by 6 bases, with 6 bases between the two germline ends. CDR1 ENHRY and CDR2 SYGVKD come from the germline V gene. This CDR3 spans 12 amino acids. The CDR3 DNA follows: TGTGCCATCAGTGAGTCGCCGAGCGAGCAGTACTTC. This encodes CAISESPSEQYF.

The chain is built from TRBV2 and TRBJ2-2; D may be TRBD1 (6 bases). V was clipped by 1 base and J by 6 bases, with 9 bases between them. The germline CDR1 and CDR2 sequences are SNHLY and FYNNEI. This CDR3 region has 14 residues. The CDR3 DNA sequence: TGTGCCAGCAGTGAAGACAGGGTTGCCGGGGAGCTGTTTTTT. Protein sequence: CASSEDRVAGELFF. Using reference TRBV2 and TRBJ2-2 for the parts outside the CDR3, the full variable domain is EPEVTQTPSHQVTQMGQEVILRCVPISNHLYFYWYRQILGQKVEFLVSFYNNEISEKSEIFDDQFSVERPDGSNFTLKIRSTKLEDSAMYFCASSEDRVAGELFFGEGSRLTVL.